The sequence of this T cell receptor beta chain was determined in a study of glioma-infiltrating T cells (TCRdb year 2016). With regard to the full study: The study sequenced TCR alpha- and beta-chain repertoires from glioma tissue, from non-neoplastic brain tissue and from matched peripheral blood mononuclear cells. To gauge divergence between tissue and blood T-cell populations, every tissue-infiltrating repertoire was compared against the peripheral blood repertoire from the same patient. Three low-grade glioma patients, several primary glioblastoma patients, and three non-glioma patients who contributed non-neoplastic brain tissue made up the paired cohort. Points the paper makes about the study in general: VJ-independent divergence between tissue and blood was found to be below expectation in non-neoplastic patients but above expectation in all gliomas, particularly low-grade gliomas. Only a very small number of CDR3 sequences turned up in both tissue and blood, a result put down to high CDR3 diversity combined with limited sampling. Group comparisons were based on small numbers of patients: three non-neoplastic, three low-grade glioma and several glioblastoma patients.

Reading from cysteine to phenylalanine, the CDR3 counts 16 amino acids. Of the read, only the CDR3 DNA is kept; its 48 bases are in frame from base 1. At the junction V is shortened by 1 base and J by 8 bases; bases outside the gene matches: 8. The germline V gene encodes CDR1 SGHTA and CDR2 FQGNSA. The iRepertoire nested amplicon-rescue multiplex PCR (arm-PCR) platform was used to amplify TCR alpha and beta CDR3 regions from RNA. One-step reverse transcription and amplification used about 85-450 ng of tissue mRNA or PBMC total RNA as input. Following bead purification, Illumina adapters were added by a secondary multiplex PCR, and the libraries were gel-purified between 200 and 400 bp. Internal 6-nucleotide barcodes were carried by the libraries and were used for demultiplexing. Libraries were sequenced on an Illumina MiSeq with 2x220 or 2x250 nucleotide paired-end reads. The authors processed their data as follows. Paired reads were merged using FLASH 1.2.11 and aligned with BWA-MEM to the GRCh37 human genome, and TRA and TRB reads were then extracted. V and J assignment used an IMGT-derived reference of cassette sequences and CDR3 motifs that included pseudogenes. Three-frame translation of reads was performed, and productive CDR3s were defined as those with a C...FGXG motif and no stop codons. Unique combinations of V-J cassette pair and CDR3 amino acid sequence were defined as clonotypes. Hamming distance filtering was applied to reads, with thresholds set by the sequence error rate of each sample in mapped regions. TCRdb ran its own pipeline on the public reads, namely fastp trimming at Q25 and MiXCR clone calling, and kept in-frame beta chains. Every entry covers one CDR3 protein and lists the most common genes and DNA from its rows. TCRdb, not the original authors, processed these V and J calls. This sample gives roughly 130,000 distinct CDR3 sequences in total; 24% of them show up just once. Of the sample, around a quarter falls within the top ten clones.

This clonotype was seen at least ten times. The antigen this receptor binds is unknown. One base away there is no much larger clone; base qualities are not given. The receptor was isolated from a human donor with low-grade glioma or glioblastoma, undergoing nonglioma brain surgery, or in good health (not recorded which). The V gene is TRBV7-2 and the J gene is TRBJ2-3; 11 of the junction bases match TRBD2. Sequencing was carried out using glioma tissue, nonneoplastic brain tissue, or PBMCs (not recorded which). CDR3 region: CASSLVGTSGPSTQYF. At the DNA level, the sequence is TGTGCCAGCAGCTTAGTCGGGACTAGCGGCCCTAGTACGCAGTATTTT.